The entry that follows covers one T cell receptor beta chain sequence. Antigen unknown. This sample stems from a study of graft-versus-host responses after intestinal transplantation. Study at large: Isolated intestinal, liver-intestinal, or multivisceral transplants had been given to the recipients.

Investigators treated the graft tissue so that it released intraepithelial and lamina propria lymphocytes. Sequenced by immunoSEQ multiplex PCR; TCRdb stores in-frame clones only, minus some. The sample comprises roughly 4,500 clones, roughly three quarters of which are singletons, and about 8.4% rests with the top ten. Trimming stripped 1 base from V and 4 bases from J, with 8 bases between. The germline V gene has CDR1 SGHDT and CDR2 YYEEEE. The CDR3 sequence is 13 residues long. Study-wide results and limits: With peak circulating GvH clone levels came an association with early post-transplant HvG declines. The presence of high graft-versus-host to host-versus-graft clonal ratios in allografts characterized patients with graft-donor T cell macrochimerism.

The genes are TRBV5-6 and TRBJ1-2; D is unclear. The clonotype comes from a human patient who received an intestinal transplant, so some T cells may come from the graft donor. The sequences come from ileum tissue, collected 17 days after transplant. DNA for the CDR3: TGTGCCAGCAGCTTGAAGAGACTCTATGGCTACACCTTC. This sequence encodes CASSLKRLYGYTF.